This is a list of T cell receptor beta chains from one sample in a study of blood T cells in healthy people across ages. TCRdb fed the 5' RACE reads into MiXCR, producing one record per CDR3 protein. The repertoire has around 650,000 distinct CDR3 sequences, over 40% of them found once; the top ten carry 25% to 35%. Sequencing was performed on blood. These TCRs come from a man at least 80 years old in good health. The CDR3 runs from the conserved cysteine through the conserved F or W. Each record gives: CDR3 protein, CDR3 length, D gene, V gene. The D gene is left open where the match is weak.

CASSNNRNQPQHF,13,NA,TRBV6-2/TRBV6-3
CASSLIPPPRYMNTEAFF,18,NA,TRBV7-2
CASSLAPIGLAGDNEQFF,18,TRBD2,TRBV7-3
CASSRLAGEYNEQFF,15,TRBD2,TRBV6-6
CAISPGATTDTQYF,14,NA,TRBV10-3
CASSYPGGSDYGYTF,15,NA,TRBV6-6
CSARDPGQGPNEQYF,15,TRBD1,TRBV20-1
CASRNSGLNTGELFF,15,NA,TRBV13
CASSLNPGELFF,12,NA,TRBV5-1
CSARDRQRAETQYF,14,NA,TRBV20-1
CASSLISGGEQFF,13,TRBD2,TRBV5-5
CSVGNSGANVLTF,13,NA,TRBV29-1
CASSYGGGTWNTEAFF,16,NA,TRBV6-2/TRBV6-3
CASSVVWNTEAFF,13,NA,TRBV9
CASSRDTGNQPQHF,14,NA,TRBV6-2/TRBV6-3
CASSGGTSGSIHEQYF,16,TRBD2,TRBV11-1
CASSRFMGVSYEQYF,15,NA,TRBV4-3
CASSLYLGDTDTQYF,15,NA,TRBV7-8
CASSLSGPQIGFNEQFF,17,NA,TRBV7-6
CAGRQTSGNRLGEQFF,16,TRBD2,TRBV6-2/TRBV6-3
CASSPTGMIRETQYF,15,NA,TRBV5-1
CASRSPGGSYEQYF,14,NA,TRBV6-6
CASSLVLWSSYNEQFF,16,NA,TRBV11-2
CASSHYRGCEQYF,13,TRBD1,TRBV3-1
CSVEISRDPSGNTF,14,NA,TRBV29-1
CASSPTAYNEQFF,13,NA,TRBV2
CVSSTLKGAKNIQYF,15,NA,TRBV6-2/TRBV6-3
CASRRWGGNYEQYF,14,TRBD2,TRBV12-3/TRBV12-4
CASSIGTGVYEQYF,14,TRBD1,TRBV5-1
CASRSSGTIQETQYF,15,TRBD2,TRBV6-5
CASSSSVSGNTEAFF,15,NA,TRBV7-2
CAWSTSGSVRETQYF,15,NA,TRBV30
CATTGGRTDTQYF,13,TRBD1,TRBV2
CASSGLDKTQYF,12,NA,TRBV25-1
CSARAPRTGGNSPLHF,16,TRBD1,TRBV20-1
CASSLAGGSDNSPLHF,16,NA,TRBV5-1
CASSQPGQGVDEQFF,15,TRBD1,TRBV6-2/TRBV6-3